A single sample is the source of the 6 T cell receptor beta chains below, sequenced in a study of control samples from healthy donors and cancer patients. Clones were read by immunoSEQ multiplex PCR, and TCRdb kept only the in-frame ones, dropping some. The profile shows some 22,000 clones, approximately 80% of them singletons. Sample: PBMCs. The receptors stem from a man aged 60-69 years with colorectal cancer.

V is TRBV6-5 and J is TRBJ2-1; no clear D. CDR3 length: 15 amino acids. In germline, CDR1 is MNHEY, CDR2 SVGAGI. Trimming took 2 bases from V and 6 from J, leaving 14 bases between them. In nucleotides, the CDR3 is TGTGCCAGCAGTTACGCAGGAAAATTGGGCAATGAGCAGTTCTTC. It encodes CASSYAGKLGNEQFF.

This clone came up once. The V gene is TRBV5-1, the J gene TRBJ1-1; 9 bases are shared with TRBD1. V lost 0 bases and J lost 4; bases outside the gene matches: 4. CDR3 size: 15 residues. Germline CDR1 reads SGHRS; CDR2 reads YFSETQ. CDR3 DNA: TGCGCCAGCAGCTTGGTCGGGACAGGGACCACTGAAGCTTTCTTT. Translating gives CASSLVGTGTTEAFF.

J is TRBJ2-7 and V is TRBV7-9; TRBD2 agrees at 13 bases. J gave up 2 bases and V 5 bases, and 9 bases lay outside the gene matches. Germline CDR1 and CDR2: SEHNR and FQNEAQ (reference sequence). The CDR3 sequence is 17 residues long. The CDR3 spells CASSLWTSGGSAYEQYF. The DNA for the CDR3 is TGTGCCAGCAGCCTCTGGACTAGCGGGGGATCGGCCTACGAGCAGTACTTC.

The V gene is TRBV5-1, the J gene TRBJ1-4; 11 positions match TRBD1. V shed 4 bases and J 8 bases; nucleotides not matched to a gene: 10. The germline V gene has CDR1 SGHRS and CDR2 YFSETQ. The CDR3 has 16 amino acids. The CDR3 DNA follows: TGCGCCAGCAGCACGGGGACAGGGGGTAGGTCGGAAAAACTGTTTTTT. It codes for CASSTGTGGRSEKLFF.

The V call is TRBV4-2, the J call TRBJ2-7, with D possibly matching TRBD2 (5 bases). Trimming took 3 bases from V and 2 from J, leaving 14 bases between them. The CDR3 covers 15 residues. CDR1 is LGHNA, CDR2 YNFKEQ, per germline. The CDR3 region is CASSHLGSETYEQYF. In DNA, the CDR3 is TGTGCCAGCAGCCATCTTGGGAGCGAGACCTACGAGCAGTACTTC.

The V and J genes are TRBV5-5 and TRBJ2-5; D unresolved. The CDR3 covers 17 residues. Germline V gives CDR1 SGHKS, CDR2 YYEKEE (reference sequence). Trimming shortened V by 1 base and J by 2 bases, and 18 bases separated the two germline ends. This CDR3 reads CASSLYASRSKQETQYF. Here the CDR3 DNA reads TGTGCCAGCAGCTTGTATGCGTCAAGGAGCAAACAAGAGACCCAGTACTTC.